This is a list of T cell receptor beta chains from one sample in a study of blood T cells in healthy people across ages. Each CDR3 protein gets one entry after TCRdb re-called the 5' RACE reads with MiXCR. The sample records hundreds of thousands of distinct CDR3 sequences, less than 80% being singletons. Sequenced input: blood. The receptors shown here come from a man younger than 45 in good health. The CDR3 runs from the conserved cysteine through the conserved F or W. The order of the fields is J gene, V gene, D gene, clone size, CDR3 protein, CDR3 DNA. A D gene is named only where the DNA matches it firmly. Expanded clones are given a class, and other clones once, few, many or no size at all.

TRBJ1-1 TRBV5-1 TRBD1 few CASSSITGGVTEAFF TGCGCCAGCAGCTCTATAACAGGGGGGGTCACTGAAGCTTTCTTT
TRBJ2-3 TRBV12-3/TRBV12-4 TRBD2 once CASTTSGGTLLTDTQYF TGTGCCAGCACGACTAGCGGGGGGACTCTCCTCACAGATACGCAGTATTTT
TRBJ2-5 TRBV7-2 - - CASSLVQGYTQESQYF TGTGCCAGCAGCTTAGTTCAGGGCTATACTCAAGAGAGCCAGTACTTC
TRBJ2-3 TRBV2 TRBD2 - CASQREPSTGTQYF TGTGCCAGCCAGCGGGAGCCTAGCACAGGTACGCAGTATTTT
TRBJ2-7 TRBV28 - - CASSHRDDTYEQYF TGTGCCAGCAGCCATCGGGACGACACCTACGAGCAGTACTTC
TRBJ1-3 TRBV12-3/TRBV12-4 - - CASRTTGTGNGNTIYF TGTGCCAGCAGGACCACAGGGACGGGTAACGGAAACACCATATATTTT
TRBJ2-3 TRBV9 - - CASSEEGVSDTQYF TGTGCCAGCAGCGAGGAGGGAGTCTCAGATACGCAGTATTTT
TRBJ2-1 TRBV7-8 TRBD2 few CASSFAGLAGGYNEQFF TGTGCCAGCAGCTTCGCGGGACTAGCGGGGGGGTACAATGAGCAGTTCTTC
TRBJ1-6 TRBV20-1 TRBD1 - CSARAFGRGRGNSPLHF TGCAGTGCTAGAGCCTTCGGAAGGGGGCGAGGTAATTCACCCCTCCACTTT
TRBJ2-7 TRBV9 TRBD1 few CASSARDSPYEQYF TGTGCCAGCAGCGCCCGGGACAGTCCCTACGAGCAGTACTTC
TRBJ2-3 TRBV20-1 - few CSANLDSTSTDTQYF TGCAGTGCCAACCTAGACTCAACTAGCACAGATACGCAGTATTTT
TRBJ2-1 TRBV12-3/TRBV12-4 TRBD2 - CASSGGHRGGLFF TGTGCCAGTTCGGGGGGGCACCGTGGGGGGCTGTTCTTC
TRBJ2-7 TRBV20-1 - - CSARDKGSPYEQYF TGCAGTGCTAGAGACAAGGGCAGTCCCTACGAGCAGTACTTC
TRBJ2-7 TRBV6-5 - - CASSYVGSGYEQYF TGTGCCAGCAGTTACGTAGGGTCAGGCTACGAGCAGTACTTC
TRBJ2-7 TRBV20-1 TRBD1 - CSADRVSYEQYF TGCAGTGCTGACAGGGTTAGCTACGAGCAGTACTTC
TRBJ2-5 TRBV28 - - CASSLRAKTQYF TGTGCCAGCAGTTTGCGAGCAAAGACCCAGTACTTC
TRBJ2-1 TRBV20-1 - - CSAVNLHLYNEQFF TGCAGTGCTGTTAACCTCCACTTATACAATGAGCAGTTCTTC
TRBJ2-7 TRBV20-1 - few CSAAGTGTFREQYF TGCAGTGCGGCCGGCACAGGGACTTTTCGGGAGCAGTACTTC
TRBJ2-7 TRBV5-1 TRBD2 - CASSFGLGRNEQYF TGCGCCAGCAGCTTTGGACTAGGTAGGAACGAGCAGTACTTC
TRBJ2-7 TRBV5-1 - - CASSPGGGDYEQYF TGCGCCAGCAGCCCCGGAGGGGGAGACTACGAGCAGTACTTC
TRBJ2-1 TRBV15 - - CATSRSGTYEQFF TGTGCCACCAGCAGATCTGGGACTTATGAGCAGTTCTTC
TRBJ2-3 TRBV10-3 - few CAISHPADTQYF TGTGCCATCAGTCACCCCGCAGATACGCAGTATTTT
TRBJ2-1 TRBV6-2/TRBV6-3 - - CASSYPTTEQFF TGTGCCAGCAGTTACCCGACCACTGAGCAGTTCTTC
TRBJ1-2 TRBV10-3 TRBD1 - CAISDPGQGSGYTF TGTGCCATCAGTGACCCGGGACAGGGAAGTGGCTACACCTTC
TRBJ2-1 TRBV9 - - CASSESGYNEQFF TGTGCCAGCAGCGAGAGCGGTTACAATGAGCAGTTCTTC
TRBJ2-1 TRBV9 TRBD1 once CASSHTTGESYNEQFF TGTGCCAGCAGCCATACTACAGGGGAATCCTACAATGAGCAGTTCTTC
TRBJ1-1 TRBV14 - - CASSQASGVIGAFF TGTGCCAGCAGCCAAGCATCAGGGGTGATAGGAGCTTTCTTT